This paragraph covers one T cell receptor (beta chain) sequence. What it recognizes is unknown. This specimen comes from a study of cytotoxic CD8 clonotypes in ibrutinib-treated CLL. Study background: Following treatment for a median around twelve months, range 6 to 36, response samples were then taken.

Study results and limitations: On treatment, the uncommon public clonotypes contracted or remained stable.

Here immunoSEQ multiplex PCR was the method, and the copy in TCRdb shows in-frame clones only, minus some. The data show approximately 84,000 clones, with roughly three quarters seen just once and about 4.8% held by the top ten. This CDR3 has 19 residues. The germline V gene has CDR1 SGHTA and CDR2 FQGNSA. J was trimmed by 5 bases and V by 1 base; bases with no gene match: 11. V is TRBV7-2 and J is TRBJ2-7, with TRBD2 matching 16 bases. Material: PBMCs, obtained after 12 months of ibrutinib treatment. This receptor was obtained from a human donor with chronic lymphocytic leukemia. Written as DNA, the CDR3 is TGTGCCAGCAGCTTAGATGCCCCGGGACTAGCGGGGGGGCGGAACGAGCAGTACTTC. Translated, it gives CASSLDAPGLAGGRNEQYF.